This passage covers 21 T cell receptor beta chains from one sample sequenced in a study of T-cell reconstitution after alpha-beta-depleted transplantation in children. Unique molecular identifiers were incorporated when the TCRbeta library was constructed. TCRdb fed the PCR reads into MiXCR, producing one record per CDR3 protein. The data show some 300,000 distinct CDR3 sequences, roughly a tenth seen once. The specimen was PBMCs, collected before TCRalphabeta/CD19-depleted stem cell transplant. The receptors were sampled from a boy in the first two years of life with acute myeloid leukemia, due to receive a stem cell transplant.

This clonotype came up a few times. The CDR3 does not close with the conserved phenylalanine or tryptophan, likely indicating a read error. The CDR3: CASSLALGGGVAGRQFS. The CDR3 region has the DNA TGTGCCAGCAGCTTAGCGCTTGGGGGTGGGGTAGCGGGACGGCAGTTCTCC. V is TRBV7-8 and J is TRBJ2-1, with 8 bases lining up with TRBD2. The CDR3 runs 17 residues. Germline CDR1 is SGHVS and CDR2 is FQNEAQ. The J segment lost 12 bases and the V segment lost 0 bases, leaving 16 bases of the junction unmatched.

This clonotype was counted ten times or more. The chain uses TRBV7-2 and TRBJ1-3; D is undetermined. The CDR3 totals 14 residues. The V end lost 1 base, the J end lost 2 bases, and 6 bases lay between the germline ends. The germline gives CDR1 SGHTA, CDR2 FQGNSA. This chain's CDR3 is CASSLGGPGNTIYF. The CDR3 DNA is TGTGCCAGCAGCTTAGGAGGGCCTGGAAACACCATATATTTT.

In this sample, this clonotype turned up many times. This chain uses TRBV14 with TRBJ2-1, with D possibly TRBD1 on 5 matching bases. Trimming left V 1 base short and J 8 bases short, with 21 bases between. Germline V gene lookup returns CDR1 SGHDN and CDR2 FVKESK. The CDR3 spans 17 residues. CDR3 amino acids: CASSQGGLGYSLDEQFF. For the CDR3, the DNA is TGTGCCAGCAGCCAAGGGGGCCTAGGATACAGCCTGGATGAGCAGTTCTTC. Full variable domain (missing parts from reference TRBV14 and TRBJ2-1): EAGVTQFPSHSVIEKGQTVTLRCDPISGHDNLYWYRRVMGKEIKFLLHFVKESKQDESGMPNNRFLAERTGGTYSTLKVQPAELEDSGVYFCASSQGGLGYSLDEQFFGPGTRLTVL.

This clonotype was counted ten times or more. The chain is built from TRBV7-2 and TRBJ1-2; possible D gene TRBD1, 6 bases. The CDR3 contains 13 residues. Germline V CDR1 and CDR2: SGHTA, FQGNSA. Deletions cut 5 bases from V and 3 bases from J, with 10 bases between. CDR3 nucleotides: TGTGCCAGCAGCCCACAGGGTTACTATGGCTACACCTTC. This gives the protein CASSPQGYYGYTF.

This clonotype appeared many times. This chain uses TRBV4-3 with TRBJ1-4, with unresolved D. V was clipped by 0 bases and J by 7 bases, with 15 bases between them. This CDR3 has 16 residues. Germline loops: CDR1 LGHNA, CDR2 YSLEER. The CDR3 DNA follows: TGCGCCAGCAGCCAAGATTTTGTCCCGAGAGGTGAAAAACTGTTTTTT. Its protein is CASSQDFVPRGEKLFF.

This clonotype turned up a few times. CDR3 residues: CASSEGTGLTQYF. The CDR3 DNA is TGTGCCAGCAGTGAAGGGACAGGGTTGACCCAGTACTTC. The V gene is TRBV6-1, the J gene TRBJ2-5, with 8 bases lining up with TRBD1. Unmatched junction bases numbered 2, after V lost 1 base and J lost 7 bases. CDR1 MNHNS and CDR2 SASEGT come from the germline V gene. The CDR3 is made up of 13 amino acids.

On this clonotype itself: A single base separates this from a much larger clone, so it may be a read error. This chain uses TRBV28 with TRBJ2-5, with 11 nucleotides matching TRBD2. V shed 6 bases and J 6 bases; nucleotides not matched to a gene: 12. Per the germline V gene, CDR1 is MDHEN and CDR2 is SYDVKM. The CDR3 is made up of 16 amino acids. The chain's CDR3 is CASRFTPGLAGQTQYF. The CDR3 nucleotides read TGTGCCAGCAGATTTACCCCCGGACTAGCGGGCCAGACCCAGTACTTC.

This clonotype has a count of ten or more. V usage is TRBV4-1 and J usage is TRBJ2-7; 9 bases agree with TRBD2. With V trimmed by 0 bases and J by 2 bases, 8 bases remained unmatched. Germline V gives CDR1 MGHRA, CDR2 YSYEKL. This CDR3 spans 17 amino acids. CDR3 nucleotides: TGCGCCAGCAGCCAAGATTTTCTAGCGGGGCCGACCTACGAGCAGTACTTC. Protein product: CASSQDFLAGPTYEQYF.

This clonotype was detected ten times or more. V gene TRBV9 combines with J gene TRBJ2-3; 7 nucleotides line up with TRBD1. The V segment lost 3 bases and the J segment 0 bases; nucleotides outside the gene matches: 7. The CDR3 covers 16 residues. Looked up from germline, CDR1 is SGDLS and CDR2 is YYNGEE. CDR3 nucleotide sequence: TGTGCCAGCAGCGCTGGGACAGCCTCTAGCACAGATACGCAGTATTTT. The encoded protein is CASSAGTASSTDTQYF.

This clonotype was seen a few times. The rearrangement joins TRBV12-3 or TRBV12-4 to TRBJ2-1; D possibly corresponds to TRBD1 (6 bases). This CDR3 has 15 residues. Between the trimmed V and J ends, which lost 5 bases and 4 bases, there was a span of 15 bases. The CDR3 sequence: CASSGRTALYNEQFF. In DNA, the CDR3 is TGTGCCAGCAGTGGTCGGACAGCTCTATACAATGAGCAGTTCTTC.

At least ten counts were recorded for this clonotype. The chain employs TRBV7-2 and TRBJ1-4; TRBD1 matches at 7 bases. There are 14 residues in the CDR3. Trimming removed 3 bases from V and 8 bases from J; junction bases left unmatched: 6. Germline V gene lookup returns CDR1 SGHTA and CDR2 FQGNSA. The CDR3 spells CASSFFGQDEKLFF. The DNA for the CDR3 is TGTGCCAGCAGCTTTTTTGGACAGGACGAAAAACTGTTTTTT.

This chain connects TRBV19 to TRBJ1-2, with D unclear. The CDR3 is 12 residues long. Deletions cut 3 bases from V and 3 bases from J, with 5 bases between. CDR1 LNHDA and CDR2 SQIVND come from the germline V gene (reference sequence). CDR3 DNA sequence: TGTGCCAGTAGTATCCGGGACTATGGCTACACCTTC. Translation gives CASSIRDYGYTF.

This clonotype was picked up a small number of times. V is TRBV6-1 and J is TRBJ2-7, with D perhaps TRBD1 (5 bases). The CDR3 is 13 residues long. Germline V gene lookup returns CDR1 MNHNS and CDR2 SASEGT. The germline V and J ends were trimmed by 3 bases and 2 bases, with 8 bases remaining between them. The CDR3 loop is CASSDDSPYEQYF. The CDR3 DNA sequence: TGTGCCAGCAGTGACGACAGCCCCTACGAGCAGTACTTC.

This clonotype occurred many times. The chain combines TRBV12-3 or TRBV12-4 with TRBJ2-1; D is perhaps TRBD1 (6 bases). V was pared by 2 bases and J by 5 bases, with 13 bases between. The CDR3 is made up of 15 amino acids. Here the CDR3 DNA reads TGTGCCAGCAGTTTAACTCAGGGGCTCAACAATGAGCAGTTCTTC. Encoded protein: CASSLTQGLNNEQFF.

The chain joins TRBV5-1 to TRBJ1-1; D may be TRBD1 (6 bases). Deletions cut 6 bases from V and 4 bases from J, with 16 bases between. The germline gives CDR1 SGHRS, CDR2 YFSETQ. The CDR3 runs 14 residues. The CDR3 DNA is TGCGCCAGCACGTCACAGGGCGGAGGCACTGAAGCTTTCTTT. It codes for CASTSQGGGTEAFF.

This clonotype was seen repeatedly, ten times or more. CDR3 coding DNA: TGTGCCAGCTCACCGGAGGCAGGGGGTCAGTACTTC. Its protein is CASSPEAGGQYF. The chain couples TRBV18 to TRBJ2-4; 7 bases are a match to TRBD1. The J segment lost 12 bases and the V segment lost 3 bases, leaving 5 bases of the junction unmatched. CDR3 length equals 12 residues. From germline, CDR1 is KGHSH and CDR2 LQKENI.

Many counts were recorded for this clonotype. The J gene is TRBJ2-7, the V gene TRBV4-3; 8 nucleotides agree with TRBD1. Germline assignment: CDR1 LGHNA and CDR2 YSLEER. The CDR3 sequence is 16 residues long. J lost 4 bases, V lost 2 bases, and 10 bases had no gene match. The CDR3 here is CASSQKNWDRNYEQYF. The CDR3 DNA reads TGCGCCAGCAGCCAAAAAAACTGGGACAGGAATTACGAGCAGTACTTC.

This clonotype was detected ten times or more. V gene TRBV6-5 combines with J gene TRBJ2-3; D possibly corresponds to TRBD2 (5 bases). Germline V gene data show CDR1 as MNHEY and CDR2 as SVGAGI. V was shortened by 2 bases and J by 8 bases, with 8 bases between the two germline ends. The CDR3 covers 12 residues. The DNA for the CDR3 is TGTGCCAGCAGTTACGAGGGCGGTACGCAGTATTTT. Translated, it gives CASSYEGGTQYF.

This clonotype was counted only a few times. V is TRBV10-3 and J is TRBJ2-3; 7 bases agree with TRBD2. V lost 6 bases and J lost 2; bases outside the gene matches: 8. This CDR3 is built from 15 residues. Germline lookup yields CDR1 ENHRY and CDR2 SYGVKD. The DNA of the CDR3 is TGTGCCATCAGCCTAACTAGCGCGTTCACAGATACGCAGTATTTT. It specifies CAISLTSAFTDTQYF.

This clonotype was counted ten times or more. The chain uses TRBV7-2 and TRBJ2-1; 8 positions match TRBD2. The CDR3 consists of 15 residues. Looked up from germline, CDR1 is SGHTA and CDR2 is FQGNSA. The trim removed 5 bases at V and 7 bases at J, leaving 10 bases unmatched. For the CDR3, the DNA is TGTGCCAGCAGCCCCCGGGCGGGGGGCTCGAATGAGCAGTTCTTC. Translating it yields CASSPRAGGSNEQFF. Variable domain in full (rest from reference TRBV7-2 and TRBJ2-1): GAGVSQSPSNKVTEKGKDVELRCDPISGHTALYWYRQSLGQGLEFLIYFQGNSAPDKSGLPSDRFSAERTGGSVSTLTIQRTQQEDSAVYLCASSPRAGGSNEQFFGPGTRLTVL.

This clonotype has a count of ten or more. V is TRBV15 and J is TRBJ1-3; 7 bases line up with TRBD1. This CDR3 has 15 residues. The V gene end was trimmed by 0 bases and the J gene end by 5 bases; junction bases not matched to a gene: 4. The germline V gene encodes CDR1 LNHNV and CDR2 YYDKDF (reference sequence). The DNA for the CDR3 is TGTGCCACCAGCAGAGACCCGACAGGGAGAAACACCATATATTTT. Its protein product is CATSRDPTGRNTIYF. The full variable domain, in which reference TRBV15 and TRBJ1-3 provide the parts outside the CDR3, is DAMVIQNPRYQVTQFGKPVTLSCSQTLNHNVMYWYQQKSSQAPKLLFHYYDKDFNNEADTPDNFQSRRPNTSFCFLDIRSPGLGDTAMYLCATSRDPTGRNTIYFGEGSWLTVV.